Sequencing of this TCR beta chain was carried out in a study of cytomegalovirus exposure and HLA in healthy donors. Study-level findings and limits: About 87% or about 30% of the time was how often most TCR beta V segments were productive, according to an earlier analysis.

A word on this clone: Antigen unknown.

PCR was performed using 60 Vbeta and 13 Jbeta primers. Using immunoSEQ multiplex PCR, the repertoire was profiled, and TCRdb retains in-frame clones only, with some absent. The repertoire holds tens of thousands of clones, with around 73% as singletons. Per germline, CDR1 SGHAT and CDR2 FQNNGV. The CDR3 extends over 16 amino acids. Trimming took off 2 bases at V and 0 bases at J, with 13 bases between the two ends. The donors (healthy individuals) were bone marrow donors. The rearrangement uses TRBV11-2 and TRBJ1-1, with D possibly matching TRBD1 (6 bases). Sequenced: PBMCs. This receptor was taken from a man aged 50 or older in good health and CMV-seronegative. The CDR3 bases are TGTGCCAGCAGCTTAAGGGGGTCTTTTGTGAACACTGAAGCTTTCTTT. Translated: CASSLRGSFVNTEAFF.